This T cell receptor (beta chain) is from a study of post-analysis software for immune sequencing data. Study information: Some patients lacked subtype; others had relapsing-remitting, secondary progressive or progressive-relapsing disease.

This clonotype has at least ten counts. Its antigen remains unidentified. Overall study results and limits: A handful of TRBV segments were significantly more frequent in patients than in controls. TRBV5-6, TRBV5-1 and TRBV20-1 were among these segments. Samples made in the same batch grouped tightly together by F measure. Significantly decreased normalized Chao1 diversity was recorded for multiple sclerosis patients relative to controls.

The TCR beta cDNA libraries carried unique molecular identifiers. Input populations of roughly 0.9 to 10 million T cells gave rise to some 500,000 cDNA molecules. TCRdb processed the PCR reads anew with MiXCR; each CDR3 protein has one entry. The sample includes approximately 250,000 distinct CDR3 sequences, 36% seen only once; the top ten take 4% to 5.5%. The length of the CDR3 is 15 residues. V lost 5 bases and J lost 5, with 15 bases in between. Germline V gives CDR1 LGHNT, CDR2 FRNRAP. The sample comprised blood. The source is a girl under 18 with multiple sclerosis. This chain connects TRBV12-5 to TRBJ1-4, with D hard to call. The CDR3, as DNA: TGTGCTAGTGGTCCCTCCGGAGGGATAAATGAAAAACTGTTTTTT. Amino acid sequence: CASGPSGGINEKLFF.